The 9 T cell receptor beta chains reported below all come from one sample, sequenced in a study of T cell responses to AZD1222 COVID-19 vaccine (dated by TCRdb to about 2021). The time point label of this sample denotes: baseline before first vaccination. What this sample's treatment or condition label stands for: meningococcal conjugate vaccine given as trial control. The library was obtained by the immunoSEQ multiplex PCR assay. TCRdb mirrors the immuneACCESS table, restricted to in-frame sequences. Some clones are absent from its copies; in checked studies, under half trace to an unresolved V gene, and the reason for the others is unknown. This sample holds 140,000 to 150,000 clones; about 90% were observed only once. The ten biggest clones cover less than 3.5% of the sample. The material sequenced was peripheral blood, taken on day 0 of MenACWY control vaccination. All receptors derive from an adult in good health.

The V call is TRBV19, the J call TRBJ1-6; 7 nucleotides agree with TRBD1. The CDR3 sequence is 14 residues long. V lost 3 bases to trimming and J lost 7 bases; unmatched junction nucleotides: 3. CDR1 and CDR2 (germline): LNHDA, SQIVND (reference sequence). CDR3 DNA sequence: TGTGCCAGTAGTATCACGGGACAGAATTCACCCCTCCACTTT. It yields the protein CASSITGQNSPLHF.

The rearrangement links TRBV12-3 or TRBV12-4 to TRBJ2-2, with D uncertain. This CDR3 contains 13 residues. With 3 bases removed from V and 2 bases from J, the gap between germline ends came to 4 bases. The CDR3 bases are TGTGCCAGCAGTTTTTATAACACCGGGGAGCTGTTTTTT. Translating it yields CASSFYNTGELFF.

V gene TRBV6-5 combines with J gene TRBJ2-3; D is unresolved. The V and J ends lost 6 bases and 2 bases respectively, with 9 bases between them. This CDR3 contains 13 residues. CDR1 is MNHEY, CDR2 SVGAGI, per germline. This CDR3 is CASRLGVTDTQYF. The CDR3 coding sequence is TGTGCCAGCAGACTCGGAGTCACAGATACGCAGTATTTT.

The rearrangement uses TRBV3-1 (or the pseudogene TRBV3-2) and TRBJ2-5; possible D gene TRBD2, 6 bases. CDR1 and CDR2 from the germline V gene are LGHDT and YNNKEL (reference sequence). V was pared by 3 bases and J by 6 bases, with 11 bases between. The CDR3 contains 13 residues. As DNA, the CDR3 is TGTGCCAGCAGCCATAATAGCGGCCAGACCCAGTACTTC. Translation: CASSHNSGQTQYF.

The chain has TRBV30 and TRBJ1-5; D is unresolved. Trimming cost V 3 bases and J 2 bases, with 17 bases left between them. Per the germline V gene, CDR1 is GTSNPN and CDR2 is SVGIG (reference sequence). This CDR3 contains 16 residues. DNA for the CDR3: TGTGCCTGGAGCGCCCGTGAGGGTTGGGGCAATCAGCCCCAGCATTTT. This gives the protein CAWSAREGWGNQPQHF.

The gene calls are TRBV10-1 and TRBJ1-3, with D unresolved. This CDR3 is built from 15 residues. V dropped 0 bases and J dropped 2 bases, with 8 bases sitting between them. The germline V gene encodes CDR1 WNHNN and CDR2 SYGVQD (reference sequence). This CDR3 is CASSESGGPGNTIYF. CDR3 DNA: TGCGCCAGCAGTGAGTCAGGAGGGCCTGGAAACACCATATATTTT.

V usage is TRBV11-3 and J usage is TRBJ2-3, with D uncertain. V dropped 1 base and J dropped 2 bases, with 7 bases sitting between them. Germline assignment: CDR1 SGHNT and CDR2 YENEEA. The CDR3 is 14 residues long. In DNA form, the CDR3 reads TGTGCCAGCAGCTTAGGTGCTAACACAGATACGCAGTATTTT. It specifies CASSLGANTDTQYF.

The chain couples TRBV9 to TRBJ1-4; D uncertain. From germline, CDR1 is SGDLS and CDR2 YYNGEE. There are 16 residues in the CDR3. The V and J ends lost 0 bases and 4 bases respectively, with 13 bases between them. The CDR3 is CASSVGYSGYNEKLFF. In DNA, the CDR3 is TGTGCCAGCAGCGTAGGGTATTCCGGATATAATGAAAAACTGTTTTTT.

This clone appeared a single time. The chain carries TRBV6-5 and TRBJ1-1; the match to TRBD1 covers 8 bases. This CDR3 has 13 amino acids. Germline V gene sequence: CDR1 MNHEY, CDR2 SVGAGI. V was clipped by 6 bases and J by 4 bases; unmatched bases: 4. DNA of the CDR3: TGTGCCAGCAGCCCAGACAGGGGCACTGAAGCTTTCTTT. It encodes CASSPDRGTEAFF.